The 2 T cell receptor beta chains below come from one sample, sequenced in a study of cytomegalovirus exposure and HLA in healthy donors. The primer mix had 60 Vbeta and 13 Jbeta primers. Clones were sequenced by immunoSEQ multiplex PCR, and TCRdb holds only the in-frame ones, with some missing. The sample lists over 150,000 clones, approximately 80% seen once, with 6% to 7.5% in the top ten. Material for sequencing was PBMCs. The receptors shown here come from a man aged 30 to 45 in good health and CMV-seropositive.

This clone came up a few times. The J gene is TRBJ1-2, the V gene TRBV28; 8 bases are a match to TRBD1. The V gene end was trimmed by 7 bases and the J gene end by 6 bases; junction bases not matched to a gene: 10. Germline assignment: CDR1 MDHEN and CDR2 SYDVKM. The CDR3 loop spans 14 amino acids. The CDR3 reads CASTIGQGDHGYTF. CDR3 nucleotides: TGTGCCAGCACCATAGGACAGGGTGATCATGGCTACACCTTC.

The genes are TRBV27 and TRBJ1-4; TRBD1 agrees at 7 bases. Looked up from germline, CDR1 is MNHEY and CDR2 is SMNVEV (reference sequence). V trimming: 5 bases; J trimming: 8 bases; junction bases outside the gene matches: 5. There are 13 residues in the CDR3. CDR3 amino acids: CASSAGGWEKLFF. The CDR3 coding sequence is TGTGCCAGCAGTGCAGGGGGTTGGGAAAAACTGTTTTTT.